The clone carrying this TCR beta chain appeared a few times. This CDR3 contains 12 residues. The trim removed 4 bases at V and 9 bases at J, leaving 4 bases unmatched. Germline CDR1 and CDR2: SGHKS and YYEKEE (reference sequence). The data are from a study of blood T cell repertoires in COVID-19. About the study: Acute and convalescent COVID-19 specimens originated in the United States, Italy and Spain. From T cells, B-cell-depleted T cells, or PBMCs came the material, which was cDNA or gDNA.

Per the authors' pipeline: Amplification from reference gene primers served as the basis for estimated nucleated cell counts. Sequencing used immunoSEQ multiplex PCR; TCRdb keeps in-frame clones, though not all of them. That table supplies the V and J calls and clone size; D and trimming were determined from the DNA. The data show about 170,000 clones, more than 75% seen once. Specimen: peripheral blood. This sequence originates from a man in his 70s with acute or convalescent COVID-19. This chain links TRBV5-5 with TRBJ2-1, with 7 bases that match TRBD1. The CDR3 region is CASSDRDGEQFF. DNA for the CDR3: TGTGCCAGCAGCGACAGGGACGGTGAGCAGTTCTTC.